These 17 T cell receptor beta chains originate from one sample sequenced in a study of control samples from healthy donors and cancer patients (dated by TCRdb to 2020 to 2022). Library preparation was by the immunoSEQ multiplex PCR assay. TCRdb limited this immuneACCESS table to in-frame rearrangements with V and J called. A share of clones is missing; checked studies link under half to unresolved V genes, and the rest is unexplained. For this sample there are 60,000 to 95,000 clones; roughly 82% appear just once. Approximately 16% of the sample goes to the ten largest clones. Sample: blood. The receptors stem from a man in his forties or fifties in good health.

This clone was detected once. The chain combines TRBV3-1 (or the pseudogene TRBV3-2) with TRBJ1-1; TRBD1 agrees at 8 bases. The CDR3 totals 14 residues. The ends lost 2 bases at V and 5 bases at J; junction bases unmatched: 4. From germline, CDR1 is LGHDT and CDR2 YNNKEL (reference sequence). CDR3 amino acids: CASSQIQGETEAFF. In nucleotides, the CDR3 is TGTGCCAGCAGCCAAATACAGGGGGAAACTGAAGCTTTCTTT.

The chain employs TRBV6-4 and TRBJ1-2; TRBD1 matches at 8 bases. The CDR3 contains 12 residues. V trimming: 10 bases; J trimming: 4 bases; junction bases outside the gene matches: 5. Germline CDR1 and CDR2: MRHNA and SNTAGT. The CDR3 DNA reads TGTGCCAACGAGGACAGGGCCTATGGCTACACCTTC. This codes for CANEDRAYGYTF.

V is TRBV6-2 or TRBV6-3 and J is TRBJ2-7; D may be TRBD1 or TRBD2 (7 bases each). V lost 4 bases, J lost 2 bases, and 27 bases lay in between. The CDR3 contains 19 residues. The germline gives CDR1 MNHEY, CDR2 SVGEGT. The chain's CDR3 is CASSFDFRGVAGPTYEQYF. The CDR3 bases are TGTGCCAGCAGTTTCGACTTCAGGGGGGTAGCGGGCCCAACCTACGAGCAGTACTTC.

J is TRBJ1-2 and V is TRBV7-2, with no clear D. V lost 3 bases and J 0 bases, leaving 11 bases between the germline ends. The CDR3 covers 15 residues. CDR1 and CDR2 (germline): SGHTA, FQGNSA. The CDR3 region has the DNA TGTGCCAGCAGCTTTAACGGGATAGCTAACTATGGCTACACCTTC. Its translation is CASSFNGIANYGYTF.

In nucleotides, the CDR3 is TGTGCCAGCCGAGGCGGAGGGGGTGAAGCTTTCTTT. Translated: CASRGGGGEAFF. The rearrangement links TRBV6-5 to TRBJ1-1; D may be TRBD1 (6 bases). V was clipped by 8 bases and J by 7 bases, with 14 bases between them. Germline V CDR1 and CDR2: MNHEY, SVGAGI. The CDR3 loop spans 12 amino acids.

The sample holds a few counts of this clone. The V and J genes are TRBV27 and TRBJ2-2; TRBD1 matches 11 bases. Unmatched junction bases numbered 10, after V lost 6 bases and J lost 1 base. The CDR3 consists of 18 residues. Germline CDR1 is MNHEY and CDR2 is SMNVEV (reference sequence). CDR3 residues: CASRRTGGTGGNTGELFF. The CDR3 DNA is TGTGCCAGCAGGCGGACAGGGGGCACGGGAGGGAACACCGGGGAGCTGTTTTTT.

The chain carries TRBV5-4 and TRBJ2-3, with D perhaps TRBD1 (6 bases). This CDR3 is built from 16 residues. The germline V gene encodes CDR1 SGHNT and CDR2 YYREEE (reference sequence). The V end lost 4 bases, the J end lost 2 bases, and 17 bases lay between the germline ends. The CDR3 spells CASSAGQSIITDTQYF. Written as DNA, the CDR3 is TGTGCCAGCAGCGCAGGACAGTCCATCATCACAGATACGCAGTATTTT. Filled out from reference TRBV5-4 and TRBJ2-3, the complete variable domain reads ETGVTQSPTHLIKTRGQQVTLRCSSQSGHNTVSWYQQALGQGPQFIFQYYREEENGRGNFPPRFSGLQFPNYSSELNVNALELDDSALYLCASSAGQSIITDTQYFGPGTRLTVL.

The chain has TRBV7-8 and TRBJ2-3; TRBD2 agrees at 10 bases. The CDR3 covers 14 residues. Per the germline V gene, CDR1 is SGHVS and CDR2 is FQNEAQ. The trim removed 5 bases at V and 5 bases at J, leaving 4 bases unmatched. The CDR3 loop is CASSPGTSEDTQYF. The CDR3 DNA follows: TGTGCCAGCAGCCCAGGGACTAGCGAAGATACGCAGTATTTT. The full variable domain, completed using reference TRBV7-8 and TRBJ2-3, is GAGVSQSPRYKVAKRGQDVALRCDPISGHVSLFWYQQALGQGPEFLTYFQNEAQLDKSGLPSDRFFAERPEGSVSTLKIQRTQQEDSAVYLCASSPGTSEDTQYFGPGTRLTVL.

The rearrangement links TRBV7-3 to TRBJ1-5; TRBD1 is a possible D gene (6 bases). The V end was cut by 6 bases, the J end by 6 bases, with 18 bases between. Germline-derived CDR1 and CDR2 are SGHTA and FQGTGA. The CDR3 loop spans 15 amino acids. The CDR3 is CASSFDFRGRQPQHF. The CDR3 DNA reads TGTGCCAGCAGTTTTGATTTCAGGGGACGTCAGCCCCAGCATTTT.

The rearrangement joins TRBV12-5 to TRBJ2-5, with 11 bases lining up with TRBD2. Germline V gene lookup returns CDR1 LGHNT and CDR2 FRNRAP. The CDR3 is 16 residues long. Trimming at V came to 1 base and at J to 1 base, leaving 2 bases not matched to a gene. The CDR3 DNA reads TGTGCTAGTGGTTTGGGACTAGCGGGGACCCAAGAGACCCAGTACTTC. This translates into CASGLGLAGTQETQYF.

This chain links TRBV10-3 with TRBJ2-1, with 7 positions matching TRBD1. Germline CDR1 reads ENHRY; CDR2 reads SYGVKD. This CDR3 has 17 residues. V trimming: 2 bases; J trimming: 7 bases; junction bases outside the gene matches: 14. CDR3 nucleotides: TGTGCCATCAGTGAGCCGTCCCGGGACAGACAAGGTAATGAGCAGTTCTTC. Translated: CAISEPSRDRQGNEQFF.

This chain connects TRBV9 to TRBJ2-6, with 7 bases aligning to TRBD1. Per germline, CDR1 SGDLS and CDR2 YYNGEE. The CDR3 runs 17 residues. Germline trimming cut 3 bases from V and 0 bases from J; bases unmatched to any gene: 6. This CDR3 reads CASSARQGLSGANVLTF. The DNA for the CDR3 is TGTGCCAGCAGCGCTAGACAGGGCCTCTCTGGGGCCAACGTCCTGACTTTC.

This chain joins TRBV7-3 and TRBJ2-2, with D possibly matching TRBD2 (5 bases). Per the germline V gene, CDR1 is SGHTA and CDR2 is FQGTGA. V lost 4 bases and J 6 bases, leaving 12 bases between the germline ends. The CDR3 spans 14 residues. The CDR3 reads CASSSDRDAGELFF. The CDR3 coding sequence is TGTGCCAGCAGCTCTGACCGGGATGCCGGGGAGCTGTTTTTT.

J is TRBJ1-1 and V is TRBV9; D gene uncertain. Germline V gene sequence: CDR1 SGDLS, CDR2 YYNGEE. V was pared by 4 bases and J by 5 bases, with 6 bases between. The CDR3 is made up of 11 amino acids. This CDR3 reads CASSSRTEAFF. CDR3 bases: TGTGCCAGCAGCTCTAGGACTGAAGCTTTCTTT.

This clone was observed a single time. V and J are TRBV11-2 and TRBJ1-3, with D unresolved. The CDR3 contains 16 residues. Germline lookup yields CDR1 SGHAT and CDR2 FQNNGV. The ends were cut back, 0 bases at V and 2 bases at J, with 11 bases in the middle. Written as DNA, the CDR3 is TGTGCCAGCAGCTTAGACCTCACAGCTCCTGGAAACACCATATATTTT. It is translated as CASSLDLTAPGNTIYF.

The chain combines TRBV5-1 with TRBJ2-1; tentatively, D is TRBD2 (6 bases). V lost 4 bases to trimming and J lost 0 bases, with 11 bases between them. Germline V gene sequence: CDR1 SGHRS, CDR2 YFSETQ. This CDR3 spans 15 amino acids. In DNA form, the CDR3 reads TGCGCCAGCAGCGGGGACTTCAGCTCCTACAATGAGCAGTTCTTC. Protein sequence: CASSGDFSSYNEQFF.

The gene calls are TRBV12-5 and TRBJ2-3; 8 positions match TRBD1. The CDR3 totals 15 residues. Germline CDR1 reads LGHNT; CDR2 reads FRNRAP. The junction had 15 bases not matched to a gene; V was cut back by 7 bases and J by 9 bases. The CDR3 protein is CASAPGTGPQPTQYF. Written as DNA, the CDR3 is TGTGCTAGTGCCCCCGGGACAGGACCCCAACCAACGCAGTATTTT.